One and the same sample provided the 22 T cell receptor beta chains below, sequenced in a study of identical twins. TCRdb re-called the 5' RACE reads through MiXCR, storing one row per CDR3 protein. In the table there are a few hundred thousand distinct CDR3 sequences, around 8.8% of which are singletons. The same sample was also studied in work on yellow fever vaccine responses in identical twins.

The source material was CD8+ T cells sorted from blood. The receptors were sampled from a woman in her late teens or twenties in good health.

The chain uses TRBV12-3 or TRBV12-4 and TRBJ2-2, with 8 bases identical to TRBD1. V trimming: 3 bases; J trimming: 3 bases; junction bases outside the gene matches: 3. CDR3 length: 15 residues. The CDR3 here is CASSFSGGYTGELFF. The CDR3, as DNA: TGTGCCAGCAGTTTTTCAGGGGGCTACACCGGGGAGCTGTTTTTT.

The J gene is TRBJ2-7, the V gene TRBV5-6; possible D gene TRBD2, 6 bases. V lost 4 bases and J lost 8, with 16 bases in between. The CDR3 consists of 13 residues. Looked up from germline, CDR1 is SGHDT and CDR2 is YYEEEE. The DNA for the CDR3 is TGTGCCAGCAGCGGGGGGTCGATTACGAAGCAGTACTTC. Its protein is CASSGGSITKQYF.

Ten or more counts support this clonotype. The genes are TRBV4-1 and TRBJ1-1, with 9 bases identical to TRBD1. Germline V gene lookup returns CDR1 MGHRA and CDR2 YSYEKL. This CDR3 is 17 amino acids long. J lost 3 bases, V lost 2 bases, and 10 bases had no gene match. The CDR3: CASSQQTGGVKDTEAFF. CDR3 nucleotide sequence: TGCGCCAGCAGCCAACAGACAGGGGGGGTCAAGGACACTGAAGCTTTCTTT.

This clonotype has only a few counts. The gene calls are TRBV7-9 and TRBJ2-7; TRBD1 matches 9 bases. Germline V lookup: CDR1 SEHNR, CDR2 FQNEAQ (reference sequence). The CDR3 consists of 15 residues. Trimming cost V 7 bases and J 0 bases; bases outside gene matches: 7. The CDR3 here is CASITGTGISYEQYF. The DNA of the CDR3 is TGTGCCAGCATTACCGGGACAGGGATCTCCTACGAGCAGTACTTC.

The sample holds many counts of this clonotype. The V and J genes are TRBV14 and TRBJ2-7, with 7 bases fitting TRBD1. The CDR3 is 14 amino acids. Germline CDR1 reads SGHDN; CDR2 reads FVKESK. V gave up 2 bases and J gave up 4 bases; unmatched junction bases: 5. The CDR3, as DNA: TGTGCCAGCAGCCAATTCTCAGGGGGATACGAGCAGTACTTC. This codes for CASSQFSGGYEQYF. The whole variable domain, filled in from reference TRBV14 and TRBJ2-7, reads EAGVTQFPSHSVIEKGQTVTLRCDPISGHDNLYWYRRVMGKEIKFLLHFVKESKQDESGMPNNRFLAERTGGTYSTLKVQPAELEDSGVYFCASSQFSGGYEQYFGPGTRLTVT.

There are a few counts of this clonotype. The chain joins TRBV12-3 or TRBV12-4 to TRBJ2-7; 11 nucleotides agree with TRBD2. V trimming: 1 base; J trimming: 0 bases; junction bases outside the gene matches: 8. The CDR3 is 18 amino acids. The CDR3 region has the DNA TGTGCCAGCAGTTTAGTCTTCCGACTAGCGGGGCCCTCCTACGAGCAGTACTTC. Translation gives CASSLVFRLAGPSYEQYF.

Many counts were recorded for this clonotype. CDR3 sequence reads: CSASQENLYEQYF. CDR3 coding DNA: TGCAGTGCTTCACAGGAAAACCTCTACGAGCAGTACTTC. The V and J genes are TRBV20-1 and TRBJ2-7; D might be TRBD1 (5 bases). Trimming left V 5 bases short and J 3 bases short, with 14 bases between. The CDR3 is 13 amino acids. CDR1 DFQATT and CDR2 SNEGSKA come from the germline V gene (reference sequence).

In its sample, this clonotype was seen many times. The V call is TRBV12-3 or TRBV12-4, the J call TRBJ1-6; D gene uncertain. The CDR3 loop spans 13 amino acids. V dropped 3 bases and J dropped 13 bases, with 13 bases sitting between them. Written as DNA, the CDR3 is TGTGCCAGCAGTTTGGTAGGCGTGGGGCCCCTCCACTTT. Its protein product is CASSLVGVGPLHF.

V gene TRBV12-5 combines with J gene TRBJ2-3; TRBD1 matches at 7 bases. After removal of 4 bases from V and 1 base from J, the junction contained 2 bases not matched to a gene. The CDR3 totals 14 residues. Germline loops: CDR1 LGHNT, CDR2 FRNRAP. For the CDR3, the DNA is TGTGCTAGTGGTTGGGGACAGCGCACAGATACGCAGTATTTT. It codes for CASGWGQRTDTQYF.

This clonotype turned up a few times. V gene TRBV4-3 combines with J gene TRBJ2-5; 14 nucleotides agree with TRBD2. The CDR3 has 20 residues. The ends lost 1 base at V and 2 bases at J; junction bases unmatched: 12. CDR1 LGHNA and CDR2 YSLEER come from the germline V gene. The CDR3 is CASSQAFSSRLAGGQETQYF. Written as DNA, the CDR3 is TGCGCCAGCAGCCAAGCCTTTTCTTCGCGACTAGCGGGAGGGCAAGAGACCCAGTACTTC.

This clonotype occurred a few times. The chain couples TRBV6-5 to TRBJ2-1, with no clear D. With 1 base removed from V and 1 base from J, the gap between germline ends came to 5 bases. CDR3 length: 14 residues. CDR1 is MNHEY and CDR2 is SVGAGI in the germline V gene. CDR3 sequence (DNA): TGTGCCAGCAGTTACTATCAGTCCTACAATGAGCAGTTCTTC. Translated, it gives CASSYYQSYNEQFF.

This clonotype was observed a few times. This chain links TRBV3-1 with TRBJ2-3; 11 bases agree with TRBD2. The CDR3 length is 16 residues. Per germline, CDR1 LGHDT and CDR2 YNNKEL (reference sequence). Trimming removed 3 bases from V and 6 bases from J; junction bases left unmatched: 8. The CDR3 sequence is CASSHISGGAWDTQYF. The CDR3 DNA follows: TGTGCCAGCAGCCATATTAGCGGGGGGGCCTGGGATACGCAGTATTTT.

The gene calls are TRBV18 and TRBJ1-5, with 8 nucleotides matching TRBD1. The germline CDR1 and CDR2 sequences are KGHSH and LQKENI. CDR3 length: 14 amino acids. The J segment lost 4 bases and the V segment lost 3 bases, leaving 2 bases of the junction unmatched. CDR3 sequence (DNA): TGTGCCAGCTCACCGGGACAGGTAAATCAGCCCCAGCATTTT. This translates into CASSPGQVNQPQHF.

This clonotype came up a few times. The chain couples TRBV4-3 to TRBJ2-1; D is unresolved. In germline, CDR1 is LGHNA, CDR2 YSLEER. The CDR3 runs 15 residues. Trimming took off 0 bases at V and 7 bases at J, with 13 bases between the two ends. The CDR3 sequence is CASSQDRPSQNEQFF. CDR3 nucleotide sequence: TGCGCCAGCAGCCAAGATCGTCCCAGTCAGAATGAGCAGTTCTTC.

The gene calls are TRBV19 and TRBJ2-2, with 12 nucleotides matching TRBD2. V lost 6 bases to trimming and J lost 8 bases; unmatched junction nucleotides: 10. Germline V gene lookup returns CDR1 LNHDA and CDR2 SQIVND (reference sequence). This CDR3 is built from 16 residues. The CDR3, as DNA: TGTGCCAGTAGGCAAAAGACTAGCGGGAGAAGAGGGGAGCTGTTTTTT. It specifies CASRQKTSGRRGELFF.

Worth noting for this clonotype: A junction end diverges from the germline sequence, so it may reflect a read error. The gene calls are TRBV2 and TRBJ2-7; D possibly matches TRBD1 or TRBD2 (5 bases each). The CDR3 loop spans 18 amino acids. Germline assignment: CDR1 SNHLY and CDR2 FYNNEI. CDR3 in DNA: TGTGCCCGCAGCTGTGGGGTCCGACGGGACGTCCAACCCTACGAGCAGTACTTC. It is translated as CARSCGVRRDVQPYEQYF. Full variable domain (rest looked up from reference TRBV2 and TRBJ2-7): EPEVTQTPSHQVTQMGQEVILRCVPISNHLYFYWYRQILGQKVEFLVSFYNNEISEKSEIFDDQFSVERPDGSNFTLKIRSTKLEDSAMYFCARSCGVRRDVQPYEQYFGPGTRLTVT.

This clonotype came up a few times. The chain is built from TRBV27 and TRBJ2-7; 10 bases agree with TRBD2. This CDR3 comprises 14 residues. The germline gives CDR1 MNHEY, CDR2 SMNVEV (reference sequence). J gave up 7 bases and V 3 bases, and 6 bases lay outside the gene matches. The CDR3 spells CASSLGSGGLEQYF. The CDR3 nucleotides read TGTGCCAGCAGTTTGGGTAGCGGGGGGCTAGAGCAGTACTTC.

This clonotype was found a few times. The V and J genes are TRBV18 and TRBJ2-2; weak D call: TRBD2 (6 bases). The V gene lost 0 bases and the J gene lost 1 base, with 9 bases spanning the gap. The CDR3 totals 16 residues. Germline values: CDR1 KGHSH, CDR2 LQKENI. This CDR3 reads CASSPPGLQNTGELFF. The CDR3 DNA is TGTGCCAGCTCACCACCGGGACTCCAGAACACCGGGGAGCTGTTTTTT.

The chain combines TRBV9 with TRBJ2-7; the match to TRBD2 covers 9 bases. In germline, CDR1 is SGDLS, CDR2 YYNGEE. Trimming at V came to 0 bases and at J to 5 bases, leaving 6 bases not matched to a gene. This CDR3 spans 15 amino acids. CDR3 nucleotide sequence: TGTGCCAGCAGCGTAGAGGGACTAGCCCCTCACGAGCAGTACTTC. Protein: CASSVEGLAPHEQYF.

The chain couples TRBV6-1 to TRBJ2-7, with no clear D. Trimming shortened V by 2 bases and J by 3 bases, and 2 bases separated the two germline ends. The germline CDR1 and CDR2 sequences are MNHNS and SASEGT. The CDR3 contains 11 residues. The DNA of the CDR3 is TGTGCCAGCAGTGAAATCTACGAGCAGTACTTC. Amino acid sequence: CASSEIYEQYF.

The J gene is TRBJ2-2, the V gene TRBV29-1, with 8 bases fitting TRBD1. The CDR3 loop spans 13 amino acids. Trimming took 4 bases from V and 4 from J; bases not matched to a gene: 2. The germline gives CDR1 SQVTM, CDR2 ANQGSEA. The CDR3: CSVVTGATGELFF. The CDR3 DNA sequence: TGCAGCGTTGTGACAGGGGCCACCGGGGAGCTGTTTTTT.

V and J are TRBV20-1 and TRBJ2-7, with D perhaps matching TRBD1 (8 bases). CDR1 is DFQATT, CDR2 SNEGSKA, per germline (reference sequence). Trimming removed 5 bases from V and 3 bases from J, with 23 bases in between. The CDR3 sequence is 16 residues long. The CDR3 reads CSAADSQGGVSYEQYF. CDR3 in DNA: TGCAGTGCTGCTGACTCACAGGGGGGGGTGAGCTACGAGCAGTACTTC.